This T cell receptor (beta chain) was captured by sequencing in a study of shared clonotypes between healthy human individuals. Study-wide background: Every donor yielded three CD4 naive, three CD4 memory, two CD8 naive and one CD8 memory plate.

CD4+ cells underwent separation, giving CD45RA+ naive and CD45RA-negative memory subsets. The CDR3 length is 15 residues. With 0 bases clipped from V and 0 bases from J, the junction kept 1 base outside the gene matches. Germline values: CDR1 SGDLS, CDR2 YYNGEE. Every subset had its genomic DNA shared out evenly among several immunoSEQ plates. Profiled with immunoSEQ multiplex PCR; TCRdb holds only in-frame clones, not every one. The table records roughly 1,500,000 clones, 98% of them present only once. General study results and limits: Shared clonotypes: about 5% naive CD4, under 4% naive CD8, about 2.4% memory CD4, 0.4% to 0.5% memory CD8.

Comment on this clone: The antigen is not known. Additional DNA sequences in this sample encode the identical CDR3.

The sample was naive CD4+ T cells sorted from blood. The subset is: CD45RA+ positively selected. This chain links TRBV9 with TRBJ2-3; 7 bases are shared with TRBD2. The receptor was derived from a man aged 25-45 years in good health. In nucleotides, the CDR3 is TGTGCCAGCAGCGTAGGCGGGAGTAGCACAGATACGCAGTATTTT. Its protein product is CASSVGGSSTDTQYF.